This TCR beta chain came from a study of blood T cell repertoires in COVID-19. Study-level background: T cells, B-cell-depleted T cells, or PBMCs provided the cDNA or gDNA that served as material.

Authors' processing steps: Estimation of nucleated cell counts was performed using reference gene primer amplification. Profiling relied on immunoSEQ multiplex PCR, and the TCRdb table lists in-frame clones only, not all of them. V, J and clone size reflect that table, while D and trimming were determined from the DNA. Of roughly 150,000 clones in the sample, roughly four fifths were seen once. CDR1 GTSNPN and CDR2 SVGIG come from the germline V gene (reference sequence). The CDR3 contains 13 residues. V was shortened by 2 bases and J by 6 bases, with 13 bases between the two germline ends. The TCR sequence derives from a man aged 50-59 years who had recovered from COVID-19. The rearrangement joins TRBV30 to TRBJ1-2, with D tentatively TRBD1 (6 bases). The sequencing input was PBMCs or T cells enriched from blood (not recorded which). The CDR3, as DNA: TGTGCCTGGAGTCGGGCTTCAGGGGATGGCTACACCTTC. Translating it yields CAWSRASGDGYTF.